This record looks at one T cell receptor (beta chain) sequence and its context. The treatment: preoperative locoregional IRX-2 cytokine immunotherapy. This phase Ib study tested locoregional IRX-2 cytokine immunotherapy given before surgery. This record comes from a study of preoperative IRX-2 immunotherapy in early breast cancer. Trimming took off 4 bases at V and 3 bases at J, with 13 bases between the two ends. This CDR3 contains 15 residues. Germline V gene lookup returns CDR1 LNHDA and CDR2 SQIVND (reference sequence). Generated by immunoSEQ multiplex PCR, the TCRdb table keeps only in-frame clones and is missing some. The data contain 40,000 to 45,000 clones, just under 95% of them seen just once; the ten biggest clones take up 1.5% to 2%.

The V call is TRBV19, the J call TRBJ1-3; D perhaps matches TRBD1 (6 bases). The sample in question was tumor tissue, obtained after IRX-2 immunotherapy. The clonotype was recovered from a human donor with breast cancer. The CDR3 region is CASSTTGHLGNTIYF. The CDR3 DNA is TGTGCCAGTAGTACAACAGGGCACCTTGGAAACACCATATATTTT. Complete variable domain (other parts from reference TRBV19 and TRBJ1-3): DGGITQSPKYLFRKEGQNVTLSCEQNLNHDAMYWYRQDPGQGLRLIYYSQIVNDFQKGDIAEGYSVSREKKESFPLTVTSAQKNPTAFYLCASSTTGHLGNTIYFGEGSWLTVV.